One T cell receptor beta chain is described in this entry. Its target is not known. Repertoires were generated with immunoSEQ multiplex PCR, while TCRdb's copy carries only in-frame clones and drops some. The sample consists of fewer than 150,000 clones, over 80% of them appearing once. The sample is drawn from a study of T cell responses to AZD1222 COVID-19 vaccine. Overall study results and limits: Reports indicate that nearly half of spike-specific TCRs are directed at unmutated variant regions. When two AZD1222 doses had been given, Spike-specific TCR breadth and depth rose. Most donors were white British and more were female, and clonal diversity was possibly underestimated.

V trimming: 6 bases; J trimming: 0 bases; junction bases outside the gene matches: 5. The CDR3 has 15 amino acids. Germline loops: CDR1 ENHRY, CDR2 SYGVKD. This specimen was peripheral blood, taken on day 0 of AZD1222 vaccination. The source of this sequence is an adult in good health. V usage is TRBV10-3 and J usage is TRBJ2-4, with 7 bases identical to TRBD2. The CDR3 spells CAISQGGEAKNIQYF. In DNA form, the CDR3 reads TGTGCCATCAGCCAGGGAGGGGAAGCCAAAAACATTCAGTACTTC.